A single sample is the source of the 31 T cell receptor beta chains below, sequenced in a study of OX40 agonist ivuxolimab in advanced cancers. Profiling relied on immunoSEQ multiplex PCR, and the TCRdb table lists in-frame clones only, not all of them. The table shows around 68,000 clones, with 70% to 90% occurring only once. The sequenced sample was CD4+ or CD8+ T cells sorted from blood, obtained in a trial of the OX40 agonist ivuxolimab. The receptors stem from an adult with an advanced solid tumor such as melanoma, head and neck, liver or kidney cancer.

V usage is TRBV2 and J usage is TRBJ1-1; D is perhaps TRBD1 (5 bases). V was trimmed by 7 bases and J by 5 bases, leaving 11 bases between them. The CDR3 loop spans 12 amino acids. Germline CDR1 and CDR2: SNHLY and FYNNEI. The DNA of the CDR3 is TGTGCCAGCATCGGTGGGGGAACTGAAGCTTTCTTT. It codes for CASIGGGTEAFF.

The rearrangement links TRBV18 to TRBJ2-2; tentative D call: TRBD1 (5 bases). The germline V gene has CDR1 KGHSH and CDR2 LQKENI. CDR3 length: 18 amino acids. V lost 4 bases and J 4 bases, leaving 22 bases between the germline ends. The CDR3 protein is CASSRLTPGNPSTGELFF. DNA of the CDR3: TGTGCCAGCTCACGACTTACACCAGGGAACCCTAGCACCGGGGAGCTGTTTTTT.

This clone was picked up one time. V is TRBV10-3 and J is TRBJ2-5; TRBD2 matches at 7 bases. Looked up from germline, CDR1 is ENHRY and CDR2 is SYGVKD. The V gene end was trimmed by 6 bases and the J gene end by 2 bases; junction bases not matched to a gene: 3. The CDR3 is made up of 13 amino acids. The CDR3 protein is CAIRSGVQETQYF. The CDR3, as DNA: TGTGCCATCAGGAGCGGGGTACAAGAGACCCAGTACTTC.

By frequency in the sample, this clone is medium-sized. The rearrangement uses TRBV11-2 and TRBJ2-5; 7 bases agree with TRBD1. The CDR3 totals 17 residues. Trimming at V came to 0 bases and at J to 3 bases, leaving 10 bases not matched to a gene. Germline-derived CDR1 and CDR2 are SGHAT and FQNNGV. The chain's CDR3 is CASSLDPRKQGKETQYF. The CDR3 DNA reads as TGTGCCAGCAGCTTAGATCCCAGAAAACAGGGGAAAGAGACCCAGTACTTC.

A remark on this clone: A read error may produce the germline difference seen at one junction end. J is TRBJ1-2 and V is TRBV29-1; D is ambiguous. CDR3 size: 13 residues. Germline assignment: CDR1 SQVTM and CDR2 ANQGSEA. The CDR3 loop is CSVEERAGIGFAF. In DNA form, the CDR3 reads TGCAGCGTTGAAGAGAGAGCGGGCATCGGGTTCGCCTTC.

The V and J genes are TRBV11-2 and TRBJ2-7; D possibly corresponds to TRBD1 (6 bases). Germline CDR1 SGHAT, CDR2 FQNNGV. The CDR3 has 13 amino acids. The V end lost 5 bases, the J end lost 12 bases, and 20 bases lay between the germline ends. CDR3 sequence: CASSARQVGWRYF. The CDR3 DNA reads as TGTGCCAGCAGCGCCAGACAGGTTGGTTGGAGGTACTTC.

The J gene is TRBJ1-2, the V gene TRBV27; TRBD1 aligns across 8 bases. CDR1 is MNHEY, CDR2 SMNVEV, per germline (reference sequence). This CDR3 is 15 amino acids long. After removal of 8 bases from V and 4 bases from J, the junction contained 12 bases not matched to a gene. CDR3 loop: CASGQGSAEGYGYTF. The CDR3 nucleotides are TGTGCCAGCGGACAGGGTAGTGCAGAGGGCTATGGCTACACCTTC.

The chain combines TRBV5-4 with TRBJ2-4; D may match TRBD1 or TRBD2 (5 bases each). CDR3 length: 13 residues. Germline values: CDR1 SGHNT, CDR2 YYREEE (reference sequence). V was clipped by 5 bases and J by 5 bases, with 11 bases between them. The CDR3 is CASSPRDQNIQYF. In DNA form, the CDR3 reads TGTGCCAGCAGTCCTCGGGACCAAAACATTCAGTACTTC. Complete variable domain (other parts from reference TRBV5-4 and TRBJ2-4): ETGVTQSPTHLIKTRGQQVTLRCSSQSGHNTVSWYQQALGQGPQFIFQYYREEENGRGNFPPRFSGLQFPNYSSELNVNALELDDSALYLCASSPRDQNIQYFGAGTRLSVL.

V and J are TRBV6-1 and TRBJ2-7; D assignment may be TRBD1 or TRBD2 (5 bases each). CDR1 is MNHNS, CDR2 SASEGT, per germline. The V and J ends lost 1 base and 12 bases respectively, with 22 bases between them. CDR3 length: 15 amino acids. CDR3: CASSEGRRGLRGPYF. The DNA of the CDR3 is TGTGCCAGCAGTGAAGGTCGTCGTGGGCTCCGGGGCCCGTACTTC.

This clone was detected once. This rearrangement joins TRBV2 to TRBJ2-3; 7 bases map to TRBD1. Germline CDR1 is SNHLY and CDR2 is FYNNEI. This CDR3 spans 14 amino acids. Unmatched junction bases numbered 4, after V lost 5 bases and J lost 2 bases. The CDR3 sequence is CASSPDRFTDTQYF. CDR3 coding DNA: TGTGCCAGCAGTCCGGACAGGTTCACAGATACGCAGTATTTT.

This chain connects TRBV2 to TRBJ2-3; the D gene is possibly TRBD1 (6 bases). Germline V gene lookup returns CDR1 SNHLY and CDR2 FYNNEI. Deletions cut 5 bases from V and 4 bases from J, with 16 bases between. The length of the CDR3 is 15 residues. This CDR3 reads CASSLQGQLADTQYF. The CDR3 DNA reads TGTGCCAGCAGTCTTCAAGGACAGCTGGCAGATACGCAGTATTTT.

The genes are TRBV7-8 and TRBJ2-3, with a tentative D call TRBD1 (7 bases). The CDR3 consists of 16 residues. The V gene's germline CDR1 is SGHVS and CDR2 FQNEAQ. V shed 1 base and J shed 8 bases, with 19 bases lying between them. In DNA form, the CDR3 reads TGTGCCAGCAGCTTAGGCTCGACAGGGCTGGGAGGTACGCAGTATTTT. It translates to CASSLGSTGLGGTQYF.

This clone was counted between two and nine times. The chain has TRBV18 and TRBJ2-2; D might be TRBD2 (6 bases). The CDR3 length is 15 residues. Deletions cut 5 bases from V and 3 bases from J, with 13 bases between. Germline CDR1 and CDR2: KGHSH and LQKENI. CDR3 sequence: CASSVDSGYTGELFF. The CDR3 DNA follows: TGTGCCAGCTCAGTTGATAGCGGATACACCGGGGAGCTGTTTTTT.

This CDR3 reads CASIASWGATEAFF. The CDR3 nucleotides read TGCGCCAGCATCGCTAGTTGGGGGGCGACTGAAGCTTTCTTT. The chain uses TRBV10-2 and TRBJ1-1; weak D call: TRBD1 (6 bases). V was cut by 7 bases and J by 5 bases, with 17 bases left in between. The CDR3 runs to 14 residues. The germline gives CDR1 WSHSY, CDR2 SAAADI.

This clone was observed once. The chain joins TRBV7-9 to TRBJ2-5; TRBD2 matches at 10 bases. Germline trimming cut 7 bases from V and 5 bases from J; bases unmatched to any gene: 13. The CDR3 length is 16 residues. Germline assignment: CDR1 SEHNR and CDR2 FQNEAQ (reference sequence). This CDR3 reads CASTSPGLAGVETQYF. DNA of the CDR3: TGTGCCAGCACTTCTCCAGGGCTAGCGGGGGTTGAGACCCAGTACTTC.

The V and J genes are TRBV5-1 and TRBJ2-3; D is unclear. From germline, CDR1 is SGHRS and CDR2 YFSETQ. Trimming stripped 2 bases from V and 2 bases from J, with 3 bases between. This CDR3 has 12 amino acids. CDR3 DNA: TGCGCCAGCAGCTTATACACAGATACGCAGTATTTT. Translation gives CASSLYTDTQYF.

J is TRBJ1-2 and V is TRBV5-1, with TRBD1 matching over 10 bases. CDR1 and CDR2 from the germline V gene are SGHRS and YFSETQ. There are 13 residues in the CDR3. V shed 2 bases, J shed 8 bases, and the junction held 3 bases outside the gene matches. CDR3 nucleotide sequence: TGCGCCAGCAGCTTAGGACAGGGGGAAGGCTACACCTTC. Its protein is CASSLGQGEGYTF.

V is TRBV6-5 and J is TRBJ1-1; tentative D call: TRBD1 (5 bases). The V gene lost 7 bases and the J gene lost 2 bases, with 11 bases spanning the gap. This CDR3 contains 13 residues. The germline V gene encodes CDR1 MNHEY and CDR2 SVGAGI. CDR3 nucleotide sequence: TGTGCCAGCACCAAGACAGCTAACACTGAAGCTTTCTTT. Encoded protein: CASTKTANTEAFF.

The chain is built from TRBV7-6 and TRBJ1-1; 8 bases are shared with TRBD1. The V segment lost 6 bases and the J segment 0 bases; nucleotides outside the gene matches: 9. CDR1 SGHVS and CDR2 FNYEAQ come from the germline V gene. The CDR3 covers 16 residues. CDR3 protein: CASSNQGAGLNTEAFF. The CDR3 bases are TGTGCCAGCAGTAATCAGGGGGCAGGCTTGAACACTGAAGCTTTCTTT.

This CDR3 reads CASSPGLAGGLGEQYF. For the CDR3, the DNA is TGTGCCAGCAGCCCCGGACTAGCGGGGGGGTTGGGCGAGCAGTACTTC. The chain has TRBV5-6 and TRBJ2-7, with 15 bases lining up with TRBD2. The trim removed 4 bases at V and 6 bases at J, leaving 8 bases unmatched. CDR1 is SGHDT, CDR2 YYEEEE, per germline. The CDR3 runs 16 residues.

J is TRBJ1-1 and V is TRBV7-9; maybe TRBD1 (6 bases). The V end was cut by 0 bases, the J end by 6 bases, with 14 bases between. The CDR3 consists of 15 residues. CDR1 SEHNR and CDR2 FQNEAQ come from the germline V gene (reference sequence). The CDR3: CASSLARGRSAEAFF. CDR3 sequence (DNA): TGTGCCAGCAGCTTAGCGAGGGGGAGGTCCGCTGAAGCTTTCTTT.

The chain employs TRBV9 and TRBJ2-2; 8 bases are a match to TRBD1. The CDR3 is 16 residues long. Trimming removed 3 bases from V and 8 bases from J; junction bases left unmatched: 12. The germline gives CDR1 SGDLS, CDR2 YYNGEE. The CDR3 protein is CASSAGDRPVLGELFF. The CDR3 bases are TGTGCCAGCAGCGCCGGGGACAGGCCCGTTTTGGGGGAGCTGTTTTTT. Complete variable domain (other parts from reference TRBV9 and TRBJ2-2): DSGVTQTPKHLITATGQRVTLRCSPRSGDLSVYWYQQSLDQGLQFLIQYYNGEERAKGNILERFSAQQFPDLHSELNLSSLELGDSALYFCASSAGDRPVLGELFFGEGSRLTVL.

This chain connects TRBV4-2 to TRBJ2-7, with 7 bases identical to TRBD2. With V trimmed by 1 base and J by 0 bases, 6 bases remained unmatched. Germline CDR1 is LGHNA and CDR2 is YNFKEQ. The CDR3 is 16 amino acids. DNA for the CDR3: TGTGCCAGCAGCCAAGGAAGCGGGGCGAGCTCCTACGAGCAGTACTTC. It is translated as CASSQGSGASSYEQYF.

The V call is TRBV6-5, the J call TRBJ2-3, with TRBD1 matching 8 bases. The CDR3 extends over 13 amino acids. Per germline, CDR1 MNHEY and CDR2 SVGAGI. Unmatched junction bases numbered 3, after V lost 6 bases and J lost 4 bases. CDR3 residues: CASRPGGADTQYF. DNA for the CDR3: TGTGCCAGCAGACCAGGGGGCGCAGATACGCAGTATTTT.

V and J are TRBV4-2 and TRBJ2-4; D not resolved. The V end was cut by 1 base, the J end by 3 bases, with 16 bases between. The CDR3 runs 17 residues. CDR1 LGHNA and CDR2 YNFKEQ come from the germline V gene. The CDR3 nucleotides read TGTGCCAGCAGCCAAGCCTTGGGCCGTAGTGGCAAAAACATTCAGTACTTC. Protein sequence: CASSQALGRSGKNIQYF.

CDR3: CASSSHRDRASWGTEAFF. CDR3 DNA: TGTGCCAGCAGCTCTCACCGGGACAGGGCCTCATGGGGCACTGAAGCTTTCTTT. The V call is TRBV11-2, the J call TRBJ1-1, with 9 nucleotides matching TRBD1. The CDR3 consists of 18 residues. The J segment lost 4 bases and the V segment lost 4 bases, leaving 16 bases of the junction unmatched. Germline-derived CDR1 and CDR2 are SGHAT and FQNNGV.

The rearrangement links TRBV18 to TRBJ2-7; D is undetermined. Between the trimmed V and J ends, which lost 3 bases and 1 base, there was a span of 16 bases. Germline CDR1 is KGHSH and CDR2 is LQKENI. This CDR3 is built from 16 residues. CDR3 sequence (DNA): TGTGCCAGCTCACCGTACGCTACCCCAGGATCCTACGAGCAGTACTTC. Its translation: CASSPYATPGSYEQYF.

V gene TRBV7-2 combines with J gene TRBJ2-7, with TRBD2 matching over 10 bases. Germline trimming cut 1 base from V and 12 bases from J; bases unmatched to any gene: 12. CDR3 length equals 15 residues. Per the germline V gene, CDR1 is SGHTA and CDR2 is FQGNSA. The CDR3 DNA sequence: TGTGCCAGCAGCTTAGATTCCAGCGGGGGGGCCCTGGGGTACTTC. The encoded protein is CASSLDSSGGALGYF.

V usage is TRBV7-2 and J usage is TRBJ2-5; a weak D match, TRBD2 (6 bases). There are 16 residues in the CDR3. CDR1 is SGHTA and CDR2 is FQGNSA in the germline V gene. Trimming cost V 2 bases and J 7 bases, with 20 bases left between them. The CDR3 region has the DNA TGTGCCAGCAGCTTAATGGCGGGGAGAACTACGGGGACCCAGTACTTC. Translated, it gives CASSLMAGRTTGTQYF. Variable domain in full (rest from reference TRBV7-2 and TRBJ2-5): GAGVSQSPSNKVTEKGKDVELRCDPISGHTALYWYRQSLGQGLEFLIYFQGNSAPDKSGLPSDRFSAERTGGSVSTLTIQRTQQEDSAVYLCASSLMAGRTTGTQYFGPGTRLLVL.

A word on this clone: The same CDR3 also results from other DNA sequences found in this sample. This chain uses TRBV7-9 with TRBJ1-2; D not certain. V lost 1 base to trimming and J lost 2 bases, with 5 bases between them. This CDR3 has 13 amino acids. The V gene's germline CDR1 is SEHNR and CDR2 FQNEAQ (reference sequence). CDR3 bases: TGTGCCAGCAGCTTAGGCCGGAACTATGGCTACACCTTC. Residues: CASSLGRNYGYTF.

The chain employs TRBV6-1 and TRBJ2-3, with TRBD2 matching 7 bases. This CDR3 has 12 residues. Germline V gene lookup returns CDR1 MNHNS and CDR2 SASEGT. V lost 7 bases to trimming and J lost 10 bases; unmatched junction nucleotides: 8. The CDR3 is CASMSGTSSQYF. The CDR3 region has the DNA TGTGCCAGCATGAGCGGGACTTCATCGCAGTATTTT.